The 4 T cell receptor beta chains listed next were all sequenced from one sample in a study of blood T cells in healthy people across ages. A second PCR of roughly 7 to 11 cycles used a sample-barcoded 5' primer and a J-beta primer mix. From the 5' RACE reads, TCRdb called clonotypes with MiXCR, one entry per CDR3 protein. The repertoire consists of about 1 million distinct CDR3 sequences, with 40% to 55% occurring once and the leading ten covering 15% to 20%. The sequenced sample consisted of blood. Every receptor here comes from a woman aged 60-75 years in good health.

There are many counts of this clonotype. The rearrangement links TRBV29-1 to TRBJ2-3; 11 bases are a match to TRBD2. The CDR3 runs 15 residues. The V and J ends lost 4 bases and 6 bases, in that order; junction bases with no gene match: 9. Germline CDR1 and CDR2: SQVTM and ANQGSEA. The CDR3 loop is CSVVTSGSSWDTQYF. Here the CDR3 DNA reads TGCAGCGTTGTTACTAGCGGGAGTTCATGGGATACGCAGTATTTT.

The rearrangement joins TRBV4-2 to TRBJ1-4; 7 positions match TRBD1. The J segment lost 2 bases and the V segment lost 0 bases, leaving 9 bases of the junction unmatched. The germline V gene encodes CDR1 LGHNA and CDR2 YNFKEQ. The CDR3 runs 18 residues. The CDR3, as DNA: TGTGCCAGCAGCCAAGAGGCAGGGGGATGGAAGACTAATGAAAAACTGTTTTTT. Translation gives CASSQEAGGWKTNEKLFF.

The V call is TRBV27, the J call TRBJ2-5; D remains ambiguous. This CDR3 spans 16 amino acids. Germline values: CDR1 MNHEY, CDR2 SMNVEV (reference sequence). V lost 2 bases to trimming and J lost 2 bases, with 15 bases between them. CDR3 nucleotides: TGTGCCAGCAGTTTAGTAGGGCTAAGGATTCAAGAGACCCAGTACTTC. Translated: CASSLVGLRIQETQYF.

This chain links TRBV9 with TRBJ1-2; TRBD1 is a possible D gene (5 bases). The V gene's germline CDR1 is SGDLS and CDR2 YYNGEE. V lost 0 bases to trimming and J lost 7 bases, with 13 bases between them. The CDR3 consists of 14 residues. CDR3 sequence (DNA): TGTGCCAGCAGCGTAGGGGCAGGGTTCGGTGGCTACACCTTC. This gives the protein CASSVGAGFGGYTF.